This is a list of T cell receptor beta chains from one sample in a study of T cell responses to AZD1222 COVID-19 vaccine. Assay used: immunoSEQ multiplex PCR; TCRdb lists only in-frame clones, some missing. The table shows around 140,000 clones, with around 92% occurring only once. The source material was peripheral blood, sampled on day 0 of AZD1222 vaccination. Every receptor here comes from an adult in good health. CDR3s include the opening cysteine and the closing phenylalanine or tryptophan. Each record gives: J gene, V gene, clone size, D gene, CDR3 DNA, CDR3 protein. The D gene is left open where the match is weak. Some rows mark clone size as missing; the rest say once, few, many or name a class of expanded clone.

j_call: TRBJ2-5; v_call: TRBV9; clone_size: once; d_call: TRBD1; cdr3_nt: TGTGCCAGCAGCCCATCCTCTGGGACAGGGGGCCGCGAGACCCAGTACTTC; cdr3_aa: CASSPSSGTGGRETQYF
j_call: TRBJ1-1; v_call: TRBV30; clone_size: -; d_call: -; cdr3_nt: TGTGCCTGGGGGCTTATGAACACTGAAGCTTTCTTT; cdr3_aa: CAWGLMNTEAFF
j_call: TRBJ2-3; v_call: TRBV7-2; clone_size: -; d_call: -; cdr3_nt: TGTGCCAGCAGCGAGACTAGTTTGAGGGGGGATACGCAGTATTTT; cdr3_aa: CASSETSLRGDTQYF
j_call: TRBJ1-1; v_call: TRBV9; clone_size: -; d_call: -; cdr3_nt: TGTGCCAGCAGCGCCGGGGCAGGGACGGGAGCTTTCTTT; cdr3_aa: CASSAGAGTGAFF
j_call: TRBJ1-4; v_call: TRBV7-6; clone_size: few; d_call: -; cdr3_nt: TGTGCCAGCAGCTTACAGGCCCGGGGGATCGAAAAACTGTTTTTT; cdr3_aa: CASSLQARGIEKLFF
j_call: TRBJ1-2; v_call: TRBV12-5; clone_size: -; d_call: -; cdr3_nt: TGTGCTAGTGGTTTGGTAGGGGGGATTGGCTACACCTTC; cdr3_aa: CASGLVGGIGYTF
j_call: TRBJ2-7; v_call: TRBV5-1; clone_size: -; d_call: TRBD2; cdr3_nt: TGCGCCAGCAGCTTTCGAGGGACTAGGGAAGAGCAGTACTTC; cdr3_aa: CASSFRGTREEQYF
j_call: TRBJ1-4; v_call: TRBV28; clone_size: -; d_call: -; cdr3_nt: TGTGCCAGCCGAGGGGTTAATGAAAAACTGTTTTTT; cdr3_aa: CASRGVNEKLFF
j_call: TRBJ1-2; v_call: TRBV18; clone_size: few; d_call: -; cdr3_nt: TGTGCCAGCTCGATGACCATGCGGAACAGGGATGGCTACACCTTC; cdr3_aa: CASSMTMRNRDGYTF
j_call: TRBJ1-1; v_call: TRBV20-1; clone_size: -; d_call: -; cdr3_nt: TGCAGTGCTAGTTCGGGGGATAACACTGAAGCTTTCTTT; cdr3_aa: CSASSGDNTEAFF
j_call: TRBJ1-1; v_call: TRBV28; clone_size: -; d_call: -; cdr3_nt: TGTGCCAGCAGACCGACAGGATCCGATATGAACACTGAAGCTTTCTTT; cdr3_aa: CASRPTGSDMNTEAFF
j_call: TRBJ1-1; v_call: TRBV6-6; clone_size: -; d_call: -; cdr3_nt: TGTGCCAGCAATCGGTTACAGGGTAAAGGGATGAACACTGAAGCTTTCTTT; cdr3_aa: CASNRLQGKGMNTEAFF
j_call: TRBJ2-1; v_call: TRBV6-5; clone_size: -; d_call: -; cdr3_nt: TGTGCCAGCAGTTACTCAAAAGCGAGCTCCTACAATGAGCAGTTCTTC; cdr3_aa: CASSYSKASSYNEQFF
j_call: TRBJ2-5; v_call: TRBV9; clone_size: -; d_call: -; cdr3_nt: TGTGCCAGCAGCGTAGGAATACAGGGAAATCAAGAGACCCAGTACTTC; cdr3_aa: CASSVGIQGNQETQYF
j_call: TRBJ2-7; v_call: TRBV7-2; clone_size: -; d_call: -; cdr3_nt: TGTGCCAGCAGCTTATTGTGGGACCCGAGCTCCTACGAGCAGTACTTC; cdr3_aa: CASSLLWDPSSYEQYF
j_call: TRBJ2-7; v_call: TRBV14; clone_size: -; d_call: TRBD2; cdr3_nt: TGTGCCAGCAGCCAAGCGACTAGCGGGAGACCCCTCCTTAGCGAGCAGTACTTC; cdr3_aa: CASSQATSGRPLLSEQYF
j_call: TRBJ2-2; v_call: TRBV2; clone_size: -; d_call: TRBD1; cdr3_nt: TGTGCCAGCACCACCGACAGGGCCAACACCGGGGAGCTGTTTTTT; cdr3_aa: CASTTDRANTGELFF
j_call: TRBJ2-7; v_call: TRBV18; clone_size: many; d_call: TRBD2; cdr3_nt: TGTGCCAGCTCACCACGAACTAGCGGAGCCTACGAGCAGTACTTC; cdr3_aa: CASSPRTSGAYEQYF
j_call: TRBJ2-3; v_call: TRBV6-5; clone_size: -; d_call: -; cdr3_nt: TGTGCCAGCAGTTACGAAGTCGGACCCACAGATACGCAGTATTTT; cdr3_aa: CASSYEVGPTDTQYF
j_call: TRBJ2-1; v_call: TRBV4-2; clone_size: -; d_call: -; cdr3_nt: TGTGCCAGCAGCCAAAATCCGGGACCCCGAAACAATGAGCAGTTCTTC; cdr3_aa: CASSQNPGPRNNEQFF
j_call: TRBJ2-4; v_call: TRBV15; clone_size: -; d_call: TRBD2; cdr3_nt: TGTGCCACCAGCAGACCCTCCGGACTAGCGGGGGCCGGGTTGTCCAAAAACATTCAGTACTTC; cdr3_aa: CATSRPSGLAGAGLSKNIQYF
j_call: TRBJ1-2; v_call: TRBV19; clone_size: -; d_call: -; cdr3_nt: TGTGCCAGTAGTCCTCCCCAGGGACTCTATGGCTACACCTTC; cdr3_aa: CASSPPQGLYGYTF
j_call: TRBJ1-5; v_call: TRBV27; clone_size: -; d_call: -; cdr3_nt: TGTGCCAGCAGTTTATTGGGGAATCAGCCCCAGCATTTT; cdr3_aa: CASSLLGNQPQHF
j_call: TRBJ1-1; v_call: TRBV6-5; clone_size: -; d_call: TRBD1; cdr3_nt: TGTGCCACGGGGACAGATATTAACACTGAAGCTTTCTTT; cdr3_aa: CATGTDINTEAFF
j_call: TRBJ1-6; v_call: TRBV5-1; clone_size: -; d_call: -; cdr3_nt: TGCGCCAGCAGCTTGGTGGGCACGAGCGATTCACCCCTCCACTTT; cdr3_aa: CASSLVGTSDSPLHF
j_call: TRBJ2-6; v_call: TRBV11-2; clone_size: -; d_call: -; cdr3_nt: TGTGCCAGCAGCCCCCGGGGGGACACCTCTGGGGCCAACGTCCTGACTTTC; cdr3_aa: CASSPRGDTSGANVLTF
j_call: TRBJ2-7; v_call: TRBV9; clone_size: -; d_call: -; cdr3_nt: TGTGCCAGCAGCGTAGGCACAGTTTTCTCCTACGAGCAGTACTTC; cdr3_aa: CASSVGTVFSYEQYF
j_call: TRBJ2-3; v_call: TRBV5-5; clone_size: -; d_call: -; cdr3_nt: TGTGCCAGCAGCTTGGACGGGGTGACAGATACGCAGTATTTT; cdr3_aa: CASSLDGVTDTQYF